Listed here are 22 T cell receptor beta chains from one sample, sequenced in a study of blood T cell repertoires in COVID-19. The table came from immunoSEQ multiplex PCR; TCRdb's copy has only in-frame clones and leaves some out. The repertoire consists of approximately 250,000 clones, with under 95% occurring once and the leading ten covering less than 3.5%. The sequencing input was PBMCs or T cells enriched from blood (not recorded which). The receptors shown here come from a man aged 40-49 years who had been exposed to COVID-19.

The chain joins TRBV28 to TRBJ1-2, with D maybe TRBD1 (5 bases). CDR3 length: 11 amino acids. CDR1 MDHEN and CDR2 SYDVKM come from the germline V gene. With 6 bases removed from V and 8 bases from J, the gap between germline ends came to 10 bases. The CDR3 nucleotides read TGTGCCAGCAGAGGGTCAGGGGGCTACACCTTC. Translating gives CASRGSGGYTF.

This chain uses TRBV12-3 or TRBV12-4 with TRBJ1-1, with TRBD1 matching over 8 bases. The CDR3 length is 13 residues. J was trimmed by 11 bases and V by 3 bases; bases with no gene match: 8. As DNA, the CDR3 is TGTGCCAGCAGTTTTCGCAGGGGGCGAAATGCTTTCTTT. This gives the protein CASSFRRGRNAFF.

In DNA, the CDR3 is TGCGCCAGCAGCCCATCAGCGGGCCTGTTCTTTACCGCTGAGCAGTTCTTC. It is translated as CASSPSAGLFFTAEQFF. The chain employs TRBV5-1 and TRBJ2-1; perhaps TRBD2 as D (6 bases). V shed 4 bases and J shed 9 bases, with 26 bases lying between them. The CDR3 spans 17 residues. Germline assignment: CDR1 SGHRS and CDR2 YFSETQ.

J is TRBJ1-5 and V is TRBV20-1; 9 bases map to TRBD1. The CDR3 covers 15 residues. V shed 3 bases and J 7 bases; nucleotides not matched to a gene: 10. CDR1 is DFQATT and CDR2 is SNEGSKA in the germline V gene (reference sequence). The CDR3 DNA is TGCAGTGCTAGTTCCCAGGACAGGGGCGAGCAGCCCCAGCATTTT. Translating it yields CSASSQDRGEQPQHF.

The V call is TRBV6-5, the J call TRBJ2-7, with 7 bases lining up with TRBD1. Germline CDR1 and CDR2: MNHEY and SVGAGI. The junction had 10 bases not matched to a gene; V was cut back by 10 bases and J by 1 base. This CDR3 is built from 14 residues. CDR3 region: CATLRGTDSYEQYF. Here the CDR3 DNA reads TGTGCCACTTTAAGGGGGACAGATTCCTACGAGCAGTACTTC.

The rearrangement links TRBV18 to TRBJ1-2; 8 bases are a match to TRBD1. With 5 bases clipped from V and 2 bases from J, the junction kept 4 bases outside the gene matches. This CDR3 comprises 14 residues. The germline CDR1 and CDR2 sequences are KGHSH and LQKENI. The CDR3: CASSSRTGNYGYTF. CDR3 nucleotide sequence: TGTGCCAGCTCAAGTCGGACAGGGAACTATGGCTACACCTTC. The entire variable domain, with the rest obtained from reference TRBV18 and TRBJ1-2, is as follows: NAGVMQNPRHLVRRRGQEARLRCSPMKGHSHVYWYRQLPEEGLKFMVYLQKENIIDESGMPKERFSAEFPKEGPSILRIQQVVRGDSAAYFCASSSRTGNYGYTFGSGTRLTVV.

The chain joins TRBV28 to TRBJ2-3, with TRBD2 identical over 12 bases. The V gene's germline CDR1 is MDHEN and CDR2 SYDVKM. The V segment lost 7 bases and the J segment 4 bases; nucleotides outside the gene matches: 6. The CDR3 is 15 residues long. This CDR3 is CASTQTSGSPDTQYF. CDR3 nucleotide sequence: TGTGCCAGCACCCAGACTAGCGGGAGCCCAGATACGCAGTATTTT. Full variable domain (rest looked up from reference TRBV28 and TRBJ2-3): DVKVTQSSRYLVKRTGEKVFLECVQDMDHENMFWYRQDPGLGLRLIYFSYDVKMKEKGDIPEGYSVSREKKERFSLILESASTNQTSMYLCASTQTSGSPDTQYFGPGTRLTVL.

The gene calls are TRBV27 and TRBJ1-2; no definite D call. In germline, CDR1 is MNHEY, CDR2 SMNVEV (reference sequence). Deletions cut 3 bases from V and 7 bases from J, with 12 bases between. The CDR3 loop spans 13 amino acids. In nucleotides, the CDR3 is TGTGCCAGCAGTTTTTCCGGGAATGGTGGCTACACCTTC. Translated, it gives CASSFSGNGGYTF.

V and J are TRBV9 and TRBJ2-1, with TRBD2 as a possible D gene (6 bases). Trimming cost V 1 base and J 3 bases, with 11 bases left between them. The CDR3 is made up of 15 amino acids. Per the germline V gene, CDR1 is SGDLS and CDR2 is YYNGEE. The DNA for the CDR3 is TGTGCCAGCAGCGTAAGTGTGGGAGGCTACAATGAGCAGTTCTTC. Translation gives CASSVSVGGYNEQFF.

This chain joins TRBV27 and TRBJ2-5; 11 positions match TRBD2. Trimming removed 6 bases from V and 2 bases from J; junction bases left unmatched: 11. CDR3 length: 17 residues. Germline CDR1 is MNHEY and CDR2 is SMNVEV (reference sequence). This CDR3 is CASRPFTSGSQQETQYF. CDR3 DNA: TGTGCCAGCAGGCCGTTCACTAGCGGGAGTCAGCAAGAGACCCAGTACTTC.

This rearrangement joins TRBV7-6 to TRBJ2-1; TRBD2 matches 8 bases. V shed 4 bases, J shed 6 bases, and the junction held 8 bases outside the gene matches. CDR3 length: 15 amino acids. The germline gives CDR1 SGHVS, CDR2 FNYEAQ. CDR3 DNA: TGTGCCAGCAGCTCCGGGGGGGGGCCCGCCAATGAGCAGTTCTTC. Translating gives CASSSGGGPANEQFF.

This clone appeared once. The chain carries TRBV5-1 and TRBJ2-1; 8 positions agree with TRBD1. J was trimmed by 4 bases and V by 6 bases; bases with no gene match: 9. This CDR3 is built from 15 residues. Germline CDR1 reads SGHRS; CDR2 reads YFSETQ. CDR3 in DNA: TGCGCCAGCACCAATCGGACAGGGAGGTACAATGAGCAGTTCTTC. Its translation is CASTNRTGRYNEQFF.

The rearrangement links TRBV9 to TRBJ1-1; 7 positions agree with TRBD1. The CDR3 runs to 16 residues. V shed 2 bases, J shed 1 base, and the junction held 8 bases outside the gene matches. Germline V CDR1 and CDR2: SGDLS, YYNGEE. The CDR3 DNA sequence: TGTGCCAGCAGCGTTGGGGGACAGAGTTCGAACACTGAAGCTTTCTTT. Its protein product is CASSVGGQSSNTEAFF.

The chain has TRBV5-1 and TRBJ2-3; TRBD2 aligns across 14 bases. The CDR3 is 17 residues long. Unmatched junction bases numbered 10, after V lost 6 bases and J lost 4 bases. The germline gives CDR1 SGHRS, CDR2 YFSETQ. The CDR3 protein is CASIETSGRAGADTQYF. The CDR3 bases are TGCGCCAGCATAGAGACTAGCGGGAGGGCCGGCGCAGATACGCAGTATTTT.

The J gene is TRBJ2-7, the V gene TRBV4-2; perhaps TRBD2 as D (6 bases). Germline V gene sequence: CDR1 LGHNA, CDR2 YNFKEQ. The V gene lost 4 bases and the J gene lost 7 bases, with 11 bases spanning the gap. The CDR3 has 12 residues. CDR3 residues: CASSPGGEEQYF. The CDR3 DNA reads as TGTGCCAGCAGCCCCGGGGGAGAAGAGCAGTACTTC.

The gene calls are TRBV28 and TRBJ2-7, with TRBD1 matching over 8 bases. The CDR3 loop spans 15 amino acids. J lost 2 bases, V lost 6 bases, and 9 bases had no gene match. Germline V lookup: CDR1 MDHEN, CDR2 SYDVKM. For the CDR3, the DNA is TGTGCCAGCAGGCCAGCCCGGGACAGGACCTACGAGCAGTACTTC. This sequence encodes CASRPARDRTYEQYF. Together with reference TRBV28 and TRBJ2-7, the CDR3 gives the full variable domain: DVKVTQSSRYLVKRTGEKVFLECVQDMDHENMFWYRQDPGLGLRLIYFSYDVKMKEKGDIPEGYSVSREKKERFSLILESASTNQTSMYLCASRPARDRTYEQYFGPGTRLTVT.

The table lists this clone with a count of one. The CDR3, as DNA: TGTGCCAGCAGTTTATCCTATCCGGCCGGGGTTAACTATGGCTACACCTTC. Its translation is CASSLSYPAGVNYGYTF. The V gene is TRBV27, the J gene TRBJ1-2; D remains unclear. Germline CDR1 is MNHEY and CDR2 is SMNVEV (reference sequence). The V and J ends lost 0 bases and 1 base respectively, with 15 bases between them. CDR3 length: 17 amino acids.

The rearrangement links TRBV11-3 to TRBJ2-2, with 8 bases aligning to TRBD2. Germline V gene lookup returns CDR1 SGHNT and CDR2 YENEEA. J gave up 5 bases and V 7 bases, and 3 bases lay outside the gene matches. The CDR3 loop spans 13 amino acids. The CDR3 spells CASKKRGTGELFF. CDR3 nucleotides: TGTGCCAGCAAAAAGCGGGGGACCGGGGAGCTGTTTTTT.

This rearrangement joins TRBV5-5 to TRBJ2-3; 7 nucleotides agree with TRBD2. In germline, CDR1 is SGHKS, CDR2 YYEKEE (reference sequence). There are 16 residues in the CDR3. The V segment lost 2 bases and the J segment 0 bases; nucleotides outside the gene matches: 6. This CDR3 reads CASSFRGDPSTDTQYF. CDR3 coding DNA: TGTGCCAGCAGCTTTCGGGGGGACCCCAGCACAGATACGCAGTATTTT.

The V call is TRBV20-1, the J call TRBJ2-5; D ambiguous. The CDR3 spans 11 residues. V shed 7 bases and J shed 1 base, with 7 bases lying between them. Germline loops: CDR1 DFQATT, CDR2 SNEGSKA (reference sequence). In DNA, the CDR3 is TGCAGTGGCACTACCCAAGAGACCCAGTACTTC. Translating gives CSGTTQETQYF.

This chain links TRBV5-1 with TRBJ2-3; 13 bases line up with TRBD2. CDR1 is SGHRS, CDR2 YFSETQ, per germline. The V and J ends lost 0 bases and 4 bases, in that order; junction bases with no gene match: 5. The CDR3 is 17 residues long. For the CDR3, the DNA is TGCGCCAGCAGCTTGGTTGCTGGACTAGCGGGAGCAGATACGCAGTATTTT. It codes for CASSLVAGLAGADTQYF.

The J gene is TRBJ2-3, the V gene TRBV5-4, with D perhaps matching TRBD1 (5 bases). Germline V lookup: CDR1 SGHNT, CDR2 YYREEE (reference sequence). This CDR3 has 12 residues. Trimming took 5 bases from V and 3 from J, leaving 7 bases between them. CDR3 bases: TGTGCCAGCAGACAGGAGACAGATACGCAGTATTTT. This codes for CASRQETDTQYF.